The TCR beta chain under discussion was sequenced for a study of blood T cell repertoires in COVID-19. The overall study: Acute and convalescent COVID-19 specimens originated in the United States, Italy and Spain. Sources were T cells, B-cell-depleted T cells, or PBMCs; the material itself was cDNA or gDNA.

After removal of 1 base from V and 3 bases from J, the junction contained 11 bases not matched to a gene. Germline CDR1 reads SGHDN; CDR2 reads FVKESK. This CDR3 comprises 17 residues. Original methodology: The assay estimated nucleated cells by amplifying reference gene primers. Generated by immunoSEQ multiplex PCR, the TCRdb table keeps only in-frame clones and is missing some. V and J calls and clone size follow that table, whereas D and trimming were derived from the DNA. The data contain 150,000 to 200,000 clones, over 85% of them seen just once; the ten biggest clones take up roughly 19%. The chain recombines TRBV14 with TRBJ2-7, with 8 positions matching TRBD1. Sequencing input: peripheral blood. The receptor was derived from a man aged 55 to 70 with active or convalescent COVID-19. CDR3 amino acids: CASSQVAWGQAYYEQYF. DNA of the CDR3: TGTGCCAGCAGCCAAGTCGCCTGGGGACAGGCCTACTACGAGCAGTACTTC.